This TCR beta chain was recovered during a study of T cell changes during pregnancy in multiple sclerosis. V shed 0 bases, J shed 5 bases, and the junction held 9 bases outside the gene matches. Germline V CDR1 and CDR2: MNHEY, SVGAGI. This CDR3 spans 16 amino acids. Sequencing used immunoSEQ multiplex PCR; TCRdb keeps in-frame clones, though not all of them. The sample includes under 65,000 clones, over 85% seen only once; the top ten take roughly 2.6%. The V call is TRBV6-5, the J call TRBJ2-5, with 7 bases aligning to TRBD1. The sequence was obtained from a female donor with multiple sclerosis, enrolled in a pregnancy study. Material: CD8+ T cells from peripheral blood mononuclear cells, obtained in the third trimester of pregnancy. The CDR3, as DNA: TGTGCCAGCAGTTACTCGTTGACAGGGTCGACGGAGACCCAGTACTTC. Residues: CASSYSLTGSTETQYF.